The source of this T cell receptor beta chain is a study of preoperative IRX-2 immunotherapy in early breast cancer. This CDR3 contains 14 residues. V was trimmed by 0 bases and J by 1 base, leaving 7 bases between them. Germline CDR1 SGHRS, CDR2 YFSETQ. The treatment was: preoperative locoregional IRX-2 cytokine immunotherapy. Patients received preoperative, locoregional IRX-2 cytokine immunotherapy in a phase Ib study. Profiled with immunoSEQ multiplex PCR; TCRdb holds only in-frame clones, not every one. The table has about 43,000 clones, about 95% seen once; the top ten hold about 1.6%. The chain recombines TRBV5-1 with TRBJ2-5; D unclear. This specimen consisted of tumor tissue, obtained after IRX-2 immunotherapy. The clonotype was recovered from a human donor with breast cancer. CDR3 in amino acids: CASSLVQPQETQYF. Written as DNA, the CDR3 is TGCGCCAGCAGCTTGGTTCAGCCCCAAGAGACCCAGTACTTC.